This TCR beta chain was obtained from a study of cytomegalovirus exposure and HLA in healthy donors (dated by TCRdb to about 2017). With respect to the entire study: An earlier analysis of approximately 640 of the donors reported roughly 270 Gb of sequence data and around 120 million unique TCR beta sequences from about 180 million T cells. All discovery cohort repertoires had been generated using a single sequencing platform. Roughly 320 gigabases of sequencing data and around 80 million unique TCR sequences made up an early release that covered nearly 650 HLA-typed donors. A later genetic analysis took genome-wide SNP genotypes for about three fifths of the roughly 670 donors and used that subset as a discovery cohort. An earlier analysis of around 580 of the donors used high-throughput TCR beta sequencing to judge whether each TCR beta V gene segment behaved as functional or pseudogenic. Using immunosequencing, the study profiled T cell repertoires from 500 to 800 subjects and related those repertoires to cytomegalovirus serostatus. The number of donors typed differed by locus, with about 629-640 for A, B, C, DRB1 and DQB1, around 500 for DQA1, 600 to 610 for DPA1, and some 450 for DPB1. Of the approximately 400 genotyped donors, roughly 85% fell in the genetic ancestry cluster associated with self-reported Caucasian donors. HLA typing covered class I and class II loci at four-digit resolution. Along with the roughly 670-subject first cohort, a separate validation cohort of around 110 different subjects was used. Roughly five DR-DQ haplotypes were handled as single units for association and clustering because linkage in the cohort was strong. Alongside the repertoire data, information on donor age, sex, ethnicity and CMV serostatus was compiled. The later analysis used no new phenotypic data to find candidate immune exposures, relying instead on TCR beta sequences and their occurrence across donors. Among over 350 genotyped donors of the cohort, an average of around 240,000 unique TCR beta nucleotide sequences were sequenced per donor, around a sixth of them non-productive. The study combined high-throughput TCR immunosequencing, statistical association of individual TCRs with disease status, and machine learning to predict cytomegalovirus infection status. The study was designed to test whether signatures of past pathogen exposure could be identified by cataloging public T cell receptors. To study patterns of TCR occurrence, a later analysis re-analyzed previously published TCR beta repertoires from 650 to 750 donors and added high-resolution HLA genotyping. Results the study describes overall, beyond this receptor: In vitro tests confirmed that three of the cytomegalovirus-associated TCR beta chains recognize cytomegalovirus antigens. In a later analysis, several top co-occurrence clusters were reported to appear linked to parvovirus B19, influenza, CMV and Epstein-Barr virus. In both the original and validation cohorts, the classifier was reported to diagnose cytomegalovirus status with high specificity and sensitivity. This cohort had only TCR beta chains sequenced, and the lack of alpha or paired-chain data limited which features could be detected. A later analysis found that HLA-associated TCR beta chains were more clonally expanded and had lower generation probabilities than equally common non-associated chains. While some public TCRs were present in many individuals, most TCR sequences turned up only very rarely across donors. The earlier analysis of some 560 of the donors excluded seventeen rarely observed V segments, including chromosome 9 orphons, because counts were too low. Sequencing depth was assumed to be roughly uniform across donors in the presence/absence analyses, though that assumption may not hold. In the study, some 160 TCR beta chains were listed as associated with cytomegalovirus. Specific HLA alleles were associated with 15,000 to 20,000 TCR beta sequences at a false discovery rate of 0.05 in a later analysis. For the cohort, immune exposure information was limited to CMV serostatus. According to a later analysis, most CMV-associated TCR beta chains appeared to be HLA-restricted, and the HLA associations seemed to be driven largely by CMV exposure. Linkage disequilibrium might explain the correlated functional status among segregating V segments, but an unknown experimental factor could not be excluded. A cluster of highly shared sequence variants was judged likely to represent a technical artifact of the sequencing pipeline. Broadly in line with IMGT annotations, most TCR beta V segments showed up in productive rearrangements about 87% or about 30% of the time in an earlier analysis of 450 to 750 of the donors. In a later analysis, TCR association rates were found to vary across HLA loci, with the most associated TCRs seen for DRB1 alleles and the fewest for HLA-C alleles. A further reported finding was that TCR beta sequences accurately predicted the HLA-A and HLA-B alleles for most subjects in the first cohort. Some IMGT-functional V segments, including TRBV6-2 and TRBV6-3, could not be distinguished by the 87-base-pair reads and were therefore excluded. Because HLA typing was unavailable for some donors at each locus, only the typed subset was used in association tests. Assigning TCR associations to individual alleles was difficult when HLA alleles, especially DR and DQ, strongly co-occurred. A later genetic analysis associated a missense DCLRE1C variant with V-gene and J-gene trimming of TCR beta chains, and an independent cohort replicated the association. The authors suggested that the approach could potentially be extended to other disease states and immunological phenotypes. According to a later genetic analysis, donors in an Asian-associated ancestry cluster had fewer N-insertions in productive TCRs than the approximately 710-donor mean.

The cohort was made up of 650 to 700 healthy bone marrow donors. Cohort members were all nominally healthy when sampled, although unrecorded immune exposures were likely present. The donor tested CMV seropositive and was one of the 289 seropositive cohort members. A peripheral blood sample was collected from each donor, and TCR beta sequencing was performed on peripheral blood mononuclear cells. Genomic DNA extraction from the blood cell samples was performed with the Qiagen DNeasy Blood Extraction Kit. Of note for this clone: Its binding antigen is unknown. No quality values exist for individual bases; no much larger clone is one base distant.

Taken from cysteine to phenylalanine, the CDR3 has 13 residues. The retained sequence is limited to the CDR3, 39 bases, with the frame set at the first base. Germline trimming amounts to 5 bases on V and 6 bases on J, with 5 as the count of junction bases outside the gene matches. The germline V gene encodes CDR1 SGHTA and CDR2 FQGNSA. Libraries were prepared through the immunoSEQ multiplex PCR assay. A mixture of 60 forward primers for TCR Vbeta segments and 13 reverse primers for TCR Jbeta segments was used in the multiplex PCR. The CDR3 region of rearranged TCR beta genes was amplified from genomic DNA with a multiplex PCR assay. Amplified TCR beta libraries were sequenced as 87-base-pair reads on the Illumina HiSeq System. In the original analysis: A later analysis counted about 80 million unique TCR beta chains across the approximately 700 repertoires, and roughly 11 million of these chains were shared by at least two donors. Raw reads were error-corrected and collapsed into unique sequences by a nearest-neighbor algorithm in which closely related sequences were merged to remove PCR and sequencing errors. V, D and J gene segments were assigned by aligning CDR3 sequences to IMGT reference sequences. For a sequence to be retained, a match of at least six nucleotides to both a V gene segment and a J gene segment was required. A rearrangement counted as productive if the CDR3 had no stop codons and remained in frame with V and J, and every other rearrangement counted as non-productive. CDR3 was defined by IMGT convention, running from the second conserved V-encoded cysteine to the conserved J-encoded phenylalanine. Sequences without an unambiguous match to a single V gene segment were excluded from the earlier analysis of almost 600 of the donors. An earlier analysis of over 450 of the donors classified V segments as functional when productive rearrangements were above 56.7% and as segregating when the standard deviation between donors was above 5%. A statistical classification framework was built to diagnose cytomegalovirus status from the catalog of TCR beta chain sequences. V and J gene assignment, in a later analysis, came from comparing TCR nucleotide sequences with IMGT/GENE-DB human TR gene sequences. A later analysis assigned CDR3 sequences and most-parsimonious VDJ recombination scenarios with the TCRdist pipeline. In a later analysis, every TCR beta chain was defined by the combination of its CDR3 amino acid sequence and its V-gene family, and reads without a unique V-gene family were dropped. As a way to deal with suspected cross-contamination and a sequencing artifact, a later analysis dropped approximately 570 nucleotide sequences that were highly shared and had low generation probability. In a later analysis, a clonal expansion index for each public chain was calculated from normalized within-repertoire ranks of inferred template counts. Generation probabilities in a later analysis came from a VDJ recombination model fitted to out-of-frame rearrangements, and those results were checked against IGoR. Hypergeometric tests were used in a later analysis to score TCR-TCR, TCR-HLA and TCR-CMV co-occurrence, with a repertoire-size bias correction applied to the TCR pairs. In a later analysis, false discovery rates were estimated by permuting HLA or CMV assignments 20 times. In a later analysis, co-occurring TCRs were grouped using DBSCAN, and TCRdist sequence similarity was added for clustering within HLA-allele-positive subsets. For co-occurrence clustering, repertoires with fewer than 30,000 or more than 120,000 public chains were excluded, along with 4 to 6 repertoires with anomalous nucleotide sharing. Entries here come from immuneACCESS through TCRdb and include only in-frame sequences with V and J called. Some clones fail to appear in such tables; in the studies checked, an unresolved V gene covers under half of the shortfall, and the cause of the remainder is unknown. V, J and clone size were drawn from that table, and D and trimming were deduced from the DNA. Across this sample there are approximately 110,000 clones, with roughly 76% seen only once. The top ten clonotypes cover 7.7% of the sample.

This receptor was obtained from a woman aged 45 to 65 in good health and CMV-seropositive. Sequenced material: PBMCs. This chain joins TRBV7-2 to TRBJ2-3; 7 of the junction bases match TRBD2. Here the CDR3 is given as CASSPGGYDTQYF. The DNA sequence follows: TGTGCCAGCAGCCCCGGGGGGTACGATACGCAGTATTTT.